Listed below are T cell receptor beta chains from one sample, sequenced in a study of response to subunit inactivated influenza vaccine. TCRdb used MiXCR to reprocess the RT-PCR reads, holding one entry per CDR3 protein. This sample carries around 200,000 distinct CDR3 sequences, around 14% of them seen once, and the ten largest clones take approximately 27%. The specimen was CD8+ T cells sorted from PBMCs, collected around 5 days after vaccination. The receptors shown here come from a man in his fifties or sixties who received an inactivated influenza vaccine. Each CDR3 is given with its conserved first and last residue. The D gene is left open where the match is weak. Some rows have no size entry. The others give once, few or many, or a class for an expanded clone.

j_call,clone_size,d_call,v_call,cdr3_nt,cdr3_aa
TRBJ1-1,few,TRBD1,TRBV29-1,TGCAGCGGGTGGACAGGGCGGAACACTGAAGCTTTCTTT,CSGWTGRNTEAFF
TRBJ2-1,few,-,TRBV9,TGTGCCAGCAGCGTAGAGAACAGGGCGAGCGATGAGCAGTTCTTC,CASSVENRASDEQFF
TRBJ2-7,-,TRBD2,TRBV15,TGTGCCACCAGCGATCAGGGACTAGCAAACGAGCAGTACTTC,CATSDQGLANEQYF
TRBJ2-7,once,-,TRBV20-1,TGCAGTGCTAGTAAGGGGCTAGCCTACGAGCAGTACTTC,CSASKGLAYEQYF
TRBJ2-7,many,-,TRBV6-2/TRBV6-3,TGTGCCAGCAGTTACTCACCCGGGCACGAGCAGTACTTC,CASSYSPGHEQYF
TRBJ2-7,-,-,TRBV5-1,TGCGCCAGCAGCTTGAGGCAGGGCTCCTACGAGCAGTACTTC,CASSLRQGSYEQYF
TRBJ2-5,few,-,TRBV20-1,TGCAGTGCTAGAGATATAGCCCCATCCAGAACCACGCAAGAGACCCAGTACTTC,CSARDIAPSRTTQETQYF
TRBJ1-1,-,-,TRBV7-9,TGTGCCAGCAGCGATCGCCGAGGAGACCTTGAAGCTTTCTTT,CASSDRRGDLEAFF
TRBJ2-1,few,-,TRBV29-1,TGCAGCGTTGGCAGCGGCACCTACAATGAGCAGTTCTTC,CSVGSGTYNEQFF
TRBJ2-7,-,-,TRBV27,TGTGCCAGCAGTTTTCGGGGTTTCTCCGGAGGCTACGAGCAGTACTTC,CASSFRGFSGGYEQYF
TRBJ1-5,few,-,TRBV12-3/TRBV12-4,TGTGCCAGCAGCAAACGGGACAGCAATCAGCCCCAGCATTTT,CASSKRDSNQPQHF
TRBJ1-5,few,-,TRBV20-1,TGCAGTGCTACCAACCTCAAGGAATTTGATGTCAATCAGCCCCAGCATTTT,CSATNLKEFDVNQPQHF
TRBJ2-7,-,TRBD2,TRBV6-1,TGTGCCAGCAGTACAGGGACTAGCGGGAGTTACGAGCAGTACTTC,CASSTGTSGSYEQYF
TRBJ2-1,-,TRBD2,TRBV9,TGTGCCAGCAGCGAGATTAGCGGGACCGAGCAGTTCTTC,CASSEISGTEQFF
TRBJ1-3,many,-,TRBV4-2,TGTGCCAGCAGCCCCTGGACAGAGGGTTCTGGAAACACCATATATTTT,CASSPWTEGSGNTIYF
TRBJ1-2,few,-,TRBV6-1,TGTGCCAGCAGTGCCCCTCCGGCAGTGTATGGCTACACCTTC,CASSAPPAVYGYTF